The table lists the clone carrying this TCR beta chain with a few counts. The antigen remains unidentified. This record comes from a study of T-cell memory formation after mild COVID-19. Study context: The two donors had largely donor-specific TCR clusters.

The V gene's germline CDR1 is SGHRS and CDR2 YFSETQ. The CDR3 is made up of 16 amino acids. Trimming stripped 0 bases from V and 0 bases from J, with 11 bases between. Using constant-segment primers, 5'RACE produced TCR alpha and TCR beta cDNA libraries carrying sample barcodes and UMIs. MiXCR, applied by TCRdb to the 5' RACE reads, yields one record per CDR3 protein. The sample includes fewer than 350,000 distinct CDR3 sequences, approximately 18% of them seen just once. Findings and caveats of the study: Most CD4+ clones that shrank were in CM and EM, while CD8+ ones turned up in EMRA. Some responding clones appeared in pre-infection memory, suggesting cross-reactive memory joined.

The sequencing sample was made of PBMCs or a T cell subset sorted from them (not recorded which). V usage is TRBV5-1 and J usage is TRBJ2-3; D may be TRBD2 (6 bases). This clonotype was obtained from a man aged 18 to 29 who had mild COVID-19 (a few samples of this study predate the infection). Cell type and time point are not known. CDR3 sequence: CASSLGGDTSTDTQYF. CDR3 coding DNA: TGCGCCAGCAGCTTGGGGGGGGATACTAGCACAGATACGCAGTATTTT.